This T cell receptor beta chain was documented in a study of cytomegalovirus exposure and HLA in healthy donors. Generated by immunoSEQ multiplex PCR, the TCRdb table keeps only in-frame clones and is missing some. The sample carries some 170,000 clones, approximately 96% recorded once. V dropped 4 bases and J dropped 0; count of bases not matched to a gene: 8. The CDR3 is 16 residues long. Germline lookup yields CDR1 SGHRS and CDR2 YFSETQ. This receptor was identified in a woman aged 18-29 years in good health and CMV-seronegative. The sequencing sample was made of PBMCs. The chain recombines TRBV5-1 with TRBJ2-7, with TRBD1 matching over 9 bases. As DNA, the CDR3 is TGCGCCAGCAGCATGGACAGGGGCGGAAGCTCCTACGAGCAGTACTTC. This gives the protein CASSMDRGGSSYEQYF.